The rows below give T cell receptor beta chains drawn from one sample of a study of cytomegalovirus exposure and HLA in healthy donors. The data were produced by immunoSEQ multiplex PCR, yet TCRdb's version contains in-frame clones alone and is incomplete. The sample comprises 150,000 to 180,000 clones, over 65% of which are singletons, and roughly 4% rests with the top ten. Specimen: PBMCs. The receptor source for this set is a woman between 35 and 50 years old in good health and CMV-seronegative. Each CDR3 is given with its conserved first and last residue. Each record gives: V gene, clone size, J gene, D gene, CDR3 DNA, CDR3 protein. A D gene is named only where the DNA matches it firmly. Some rows have no size entry. The others give once, few or many, or a class for an expanded clone.

>TRBV10-3|.|TRBJ1-4|.
TGTGCCATCGGGGGCCTGAATGAAAAACTGTTTTTT
CAIGGLNEKLFF
>TRBV27|.|TRBJ1-2|.
TGTGCCAGCAGTCTATCAGGGGACTATGGCTACACCTTC
CASSLSGDYGYTF
>TRBV10-3|.|TRBJ1-2|.
TGTGCCATCAGTGAGGCCGTCCCCGCGAGAGGCTACACCTTC
CAISEAVPARGYTF
>TRBV11-3|.|TRBJ2-1|.
TGTGCCAGCAGCTACCTCAGGGGTAGTAATGAGCAGTTCTTC
CASSYLRGSNEQFF
>TRBV6-4|.|TRBJ1-1|TRBD1
TGTGCCAGCAGTGACACGGACAGGGCTTCTGAAGCTTTCTTT
CASSDTDRASEAFF
>TRBV5-1|.|TRBJ1-1|.
TGCGCCAGCAGCCCAGTGGACAGCGGGGCGGGAGCTTTCTTT
CASSPVDSGAGAFF
>TRBV6-5|.|TRBJ2-4|.
TGTGCCAGCAGTTACAAGGGAGGCATTCAGTACTTC
CASSYKGGIQYF
>TRBV10-2|once|TRBJ2-1|TRBD2
TGCGCCAGCAGCGAACCTAGCGGGGGGGCGGTTGAGCAGTTCTTC
CASSEPSGGAVEQFF
>TRBV9|.|TRBJ1-3|.
TGTGCCAGCAGCGCTACAGGTCAACAAAGCTCTGGAAACACCATATATTTT
CASSATGQQSSGNTIYF
>TRBV19|.|TRBJ1-5|TRBD1
TGTGCCAGTGCTGATGGGACAGGGGGCGGTCAGCCCCAGCATTTT
CASADGTGGGQPQHF
>TRBV9|.|TRBJ1-1|.
TGTGCCAGCAGCCTTACAGGGAACACTGAAGCTTTCTTT
CASSLTGNTEAFF
>TRBV13|.|TRBJ2-1|.
TGTGCCAGCAGCTTAGATGGGCGAGGGCATCTCAATGAGCAGTTCTTC
CASSLDGRGHLNEQFF
>TRBV18|.|TRBJ1-5|.
TGTGCCAGCTCACCACGCGGTGCCGACGAGCCCCAGCATTTT
CASSPRGADEPQHF
>TRBV6-1|.|TRBJ2-2|TRBD1
TGTGCCAGCAGTGGGGGACAGGACCCGAACACCGGGGAGCTGTTTTTT
CASSGGQDPNTGELFF
>TRBV27|.|TRBJ2-2|TRBD1
TGTGCCAGCAGACGACACGGGACAGGACGTCCGGAGCTGTTTTTT
CASRRHGTGRPELFF
>TRBV5-4|.|TRBJ1-1|TRBD1
TGTGCCAGCAGCTTCCGGGACAGGGTAACTGAAGCTTTCTTT
CASSFRDRVTEAFF
>TRBV6-4|.|TRBJ1-2|.
TGTGCCAGCAGTGCCCCTGTGCGTGGAGGCGGCTATGGCTACACCTTC
CASSAPVRGGGYGYTF
>TRBV6-4|many|TRBJ2-3|TRBD1
TGTGCCAGCAGTGACTCCTGGACAGGGGCCGATACGCAGTATTTT
CASSDSWTGADTQYF
>TRBV7-9|.|TRBJ1-1|.
TGTGCCAGCAGCTTTCAGGACACTGAAGCTTTCTTT
CASSFQDTEAFF
>TRBV7-9|.|TRBJ2-7|.
TGTGCCAGCAGCCCACCAGGGAGGTCTTTCTACGAGCAGTACTTC
CASSPPGRSFYEQYF
>TRBV6-1|.|TRBJ2-5|.
TGTGCCAGCACCAGGACGCGGGGTTCAGAGACCCAGTACTTC
CASTRTRGSETQYF
>TRBV18|.|TRBJ2-1|TRBD1
TGTGCCAGCTCACCCGGGACAGGGGGCAATGAGCAGTTCTTC
CASSPGTGGNEQFF
>TRBV5-1|.|TRBJ2-7|TRBD2
TGCGCCAGCAGCCCCGGACTAGCGGCTTCGCACCTTTACTACGAGCAGTACTTC
CASSPGLAASHLYYEQYF
>TRBV10-3|.|TRBJ2-5|TRBD1
TGTGCCATCAGCGGACAGGGGTGGGAGGAGACCCAGTACTTC
CAISGQGWEETQYF
>TRBV6-5|.|TRBJ1-2|.
TGTGCCAGCAGTTACGGTAATCAGGCCTACACCTTC
CASSYGNQAYTF
>TRBV7-9|.|TRBJ2-3|TRBD1
TGTGCCAGCAGCCGAGCGGACAGGGGCACAGATACGCAGTATTTT
CASSRADRGTDTQYF
>TRBV7-2|.|TRBJ1-5|.
TGTGCCAGCAGCTTGATGGCTACAGGCACGCAGCCCCAGCATTTT
CASSLMATGTQPQHF
>TRBV4-1|.|TRBJ2-2|.
TGCGCCAGCAGCCAAGAGTCTGCAGACAGCTTCGCGAACACCGGGGAGCTGTTTTTT
CASSQESADSFANTGELFF
>TRBV2|.|TRBJ2-3|.
TGTGCCAGCAGAGGGGGGGAGACGCAGTATTTT
CASRGGETQYF
>TRBV6-5|.|TRBJ1-2|.
TGTGCCAGCAGTTACTCGACCAGGACACCTAACTCTGGCTACACCTTC
CASSYSTRTPNSGYTF
>TRBV4-2|.|TRBJ1-2|.
TGTGCCAGCAGCCAAGACAGGGGTAGTGGCTACACCTTC
CASSQDRGSGYTF
>TRBV6-5|few|TRBJ2-1|.
TGTGCCAGCAGTTACGCAGGGACCTACAATGAGCAGTTCTTC
CASSYAGTYNEQFF
>TRBV4-1|.|TRBJ2-7|.
TGCGCCAGCAGCCAAGAGGTCCAGGGATTTGGCTACGAGCAGTACTTC
CASSQEVQGFGYEQYF
>TRBV6-5|.|TRBJ2-2|TRBD1
TGTGCCAGCAGTTACTGGCCAGGGGGCGCGGGCGGGGAGCTGTTTTTT
CASSYWPGGAGGELFF
>TRBV4-2|.|TRBJ2-1|TRBD2
TGTGCCAGCAGCCAGGGGGGACTAGCGTTTGAGCAGTTCTTC
CASSQGGLAFEQFF
>TRBV6-5|.|TRBJ1-1|.
TGTGCCAGCAGTTACTCCGCCGGGGGATTTACTGAAGCTTTCTTT
CASSYSAGGFTEAFF
>TRBV18|.|TRBJ2-7|TRBD1
TGTGCCAGCTCACCCCCGACAGGGATCGAGCAGTACTTC
CASSPPTGIEQYF
>TRBV28|.|TRBJ2-7|TRBD1
TGTGCCAGCAGCCCTGGGGACAGGGTATCCGAGCAGTACTTC
CASSPGDRVSEQYF
>TRBV18|.|TRBJ2-1|TRBD1
TGTGCCAGCTCCGGGACAGGGGGGAACAATGAGCAGTTCTTC
CASSGTGGNNEQFF
>TRBV2|.|TRBJ1-5|TRBD1
TGTGCCAGCAGTGAGGCAGGGGGCCCCAGCAATCAGCCCCAGCATTTT
CASSEAGGPSNQPQHF
>TRBV28|.|TRBJ2-7|.
TGTGCCAGCAGTTTACGTCGAGGGTACGAGCAGTACTTC
CASSLRRGYEQYF
>TRBV10-3|.|TRBJ2-7|TRBD2
TGTGCCATCAGTGAGTCTAGGTGGGAGGGCGGGGACGAGCAGTACTTC
CAISESRWEGGDEQYF
>TRBV2|.|TRBJ1-4|.
TGTGCCAGCAGTGAAGTAAAAGCTACTAATGAAAAACTGTTTTTT
CASSEVKATNEKLFF
>TRBV25-1|.|TRBJ1-2|.
TGTGCCAGCAGTGAATACGGATACGGGGGCTACACCTTC
CASSEYGYGGYTF
>TRBV5-1|few|TRBJ2-7|TRBD1
TGCGCCAGCAGCCCCCAGGGACAGGGAGTCGAGCAGTACTTC
CASSPQGQGVEQYF
>TRBV11-3|.|TRBJ2-7|TRBD1
TGTGCCAGCAGTACCACCGGGACAGGATTCTACGAGCAGTACTTC
CASSTTGTGFYEQYF
>TRBV18|.|TRBJ2-5|TRBD1
TGTGCCAGCTCACCCCCGGGACAGCGAGAGACCCAGTACTTC
CASSPPGQRETQYF
>TRBV20-1|.|TRBJ2-5|.
TGCAGTGCTACCGGAGAGACCCAGTACTTC
CSATGETQYF
>TRBV19|.|TRBJ1-2|TRBD1
TGTGCCAGTACCGAACTCTCCGGGACAGGTGAATATGGCTACACCTTC
CASTELSGTGEYGYTF
>TRBV5-6|.|TRBJ2-1|TRBD1
TGTGCCAGCAGCACCGGGACAGGGATTTACAATGAGCAGTTCTTC
CASSTGTGIYNEQFF
>TRBV11-3|few|TRBJ2-4|.
TGTGCCAGCAGCTTAGGACAGCTAGCCAAAAACATTCAGTACTTC
CASSLGQLAKNIQYF
>TRBV10-1|.|TRBJ2-1|TRBD2
TGCGCCAGCAGTACTAGCGGGTATTACAATGAGCAGTTCTTC
CASSTSGYYNEQFF
>TRBV7-7|.|TRBJ2-1|.
TGTGCTAGCGCTATGACAGACGGGAGCAATGAGCAGTTCTTC
CASAMTDGSNEQFF
>TRBV2|.|TRBJ2-2|.
TGTGCCAGCAGTGACCCCCCATTACAGAACACCGGGGAGCTGTTTTTT
CASSDPPLQNTGELFF
>TRBV6-1|.|TRBJ1-5|.
TGTGCCAGCAGAGAGTATGAGGCCCAGCATTTT
CASREYEAQHF
>TRBV6-6|.|TRBJ1-2|.
TGTGCCAGCAGTCTCGAGTCTGGTGGCTACACCTTC
CASSLESGGYTF
>TRBV9|.|TRBJ2-3|TRBD1
TGTGCCAGCGCCCGGCAGGGGGCCCCAGATACGCAGTATTTT
CASARQGAPDTQYF